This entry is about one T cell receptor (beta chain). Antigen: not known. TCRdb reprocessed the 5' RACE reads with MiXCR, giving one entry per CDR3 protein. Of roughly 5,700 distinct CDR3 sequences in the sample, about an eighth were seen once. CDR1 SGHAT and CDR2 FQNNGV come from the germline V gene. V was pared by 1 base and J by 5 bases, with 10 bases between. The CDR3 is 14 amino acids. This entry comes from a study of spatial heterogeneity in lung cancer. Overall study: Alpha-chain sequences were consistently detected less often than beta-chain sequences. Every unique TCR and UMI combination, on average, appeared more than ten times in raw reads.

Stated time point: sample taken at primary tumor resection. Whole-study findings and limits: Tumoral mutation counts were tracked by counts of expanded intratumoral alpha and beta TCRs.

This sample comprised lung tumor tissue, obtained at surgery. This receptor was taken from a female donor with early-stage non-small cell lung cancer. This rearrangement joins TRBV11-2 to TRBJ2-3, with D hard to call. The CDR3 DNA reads TGTGCCAGCAGCTTAGGGACCCAGCGAGATACGCAGTATTTT. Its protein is CASSLGTQRDTQYF. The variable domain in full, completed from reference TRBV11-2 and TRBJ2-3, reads EAGVAQSPRYKIIEKRQSVAFWCNPISGHATLYWYQQILGQGPKLLIQFQNNGVVDDSQLPKDRFSAERLKGVDSTLKIQPAKLEDSAVYLCASSLGTQRDTQYFGPGTRLTVL.